This section outlines one T cell receptor beta chain sequence together with its context. Profiled with immunoSEQ multiplex PCR; TCRdb holds only in-frame clones, not every one. The sample consists of under 150,000 clones, more than 75% of them appearing once. The V end lost 1 base, the J end lost 6 bases, and 13 bases lay between the germline ends. There are 15 residues in the CDR3. CDR1 and CDR2 from the germline V gene are LGHNA and YSLEER. The entry originates in a study of identifying expanded T cells in peripheral blood. The sample was blood. This clonotype was obtained from a person aged 18 to 70 in good health. This chain connects TRBV4-3 to TRBJ1-3; maybe TRBD1 (6 bases). CDR3 loop: CASSQGRGPENTIYF. CDR3 nucleotides: TGCGCCAGCAGCCAAGGCAGGGGACCCGAAAACACCATATATTTT.